The clone carrying this T cell receptor (beta chain) was seen more than once but under ten times. Antigen specificity is unknown. V lost 7 bases and J lost 4, with 15 bases in between. The germline CDR1 and CDR2 sequences are SGHTA and FQGNSA. This CDR3 contains 14 residues. Stated treatment: approximately nine-day PBMC culture with coronavirus spike peptide pools or control peptides (ViraFEST assay). Before TCRs were sequenced, ViraFEST expanded antigen-specific T cells with peptide pools. CD4+ T cells were isolated by negative selection after more than eight days of culture. This record comes from a study of vaccination and CD4 T cells after COVID-19. Study as a whole: Post-vaccination specimens were collected at a median of approximately 74 days following dose two (range 14 to 241).

An Oncomine TCR Beta short-read assay was used to sequence the DNA from cultured CD4+ T cells. The source of extracted genomic DNA was cultured CD4+ T cells. From the PCR reads, TCRdb called clonotypes with MiXCR, one entry per CDR3 protein. The sample shows just under 20,000 distinct CDR3 sequences, 60% to 70% of them seen only once. The gene calls are TRBV7-2 and TRBJ2-3; maybe TRBD1 (6 bases). Sequenced input: CD4+ T cells from blood, cultured in vitro. This sequence was found in a human donor who had recovered from COVID-19. The CDR3 reads CASTPGWGPDTQYF. CDR3 coding DNA: TGTGCCAGCACCCCAGGTTGGGGGCCAGATACGCAGTATTTT.